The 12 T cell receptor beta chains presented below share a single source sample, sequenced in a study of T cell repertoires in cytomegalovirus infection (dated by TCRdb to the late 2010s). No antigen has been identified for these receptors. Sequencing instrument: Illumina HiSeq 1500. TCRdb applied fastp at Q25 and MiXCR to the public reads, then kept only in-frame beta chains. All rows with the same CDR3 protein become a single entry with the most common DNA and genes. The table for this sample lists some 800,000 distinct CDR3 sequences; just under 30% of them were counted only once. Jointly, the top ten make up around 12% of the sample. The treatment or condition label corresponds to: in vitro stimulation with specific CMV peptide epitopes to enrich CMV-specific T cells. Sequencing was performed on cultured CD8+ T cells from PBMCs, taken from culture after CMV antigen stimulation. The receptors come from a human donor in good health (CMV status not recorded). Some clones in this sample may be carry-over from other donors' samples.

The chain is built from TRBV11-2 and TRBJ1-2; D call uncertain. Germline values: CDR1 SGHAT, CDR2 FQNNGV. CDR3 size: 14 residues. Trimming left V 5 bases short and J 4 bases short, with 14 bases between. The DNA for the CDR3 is TGTGCCAGCAGCCTGCCAAGTACTTTCTATGGCTACACCTTC. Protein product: CASSLPSTFYGYTF.

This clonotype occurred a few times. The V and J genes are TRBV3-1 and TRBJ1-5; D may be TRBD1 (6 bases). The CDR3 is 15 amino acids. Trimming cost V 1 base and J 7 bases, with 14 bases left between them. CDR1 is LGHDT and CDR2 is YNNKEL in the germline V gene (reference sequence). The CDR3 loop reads CASSQGGGGRQPQHF. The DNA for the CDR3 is TGTGCCAGCAGCCAAGGGGGCGGGGGCAGGCAGCCCCAGCATTTT. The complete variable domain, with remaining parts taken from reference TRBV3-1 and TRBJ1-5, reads DTAVSQTPKYLVTQMGNDKSIKCEQNLGHDTMYWYKQDSKKFLKIMFSYNNKELIINETVPNRFSPKSPDKAHLNLHINSLELGDSAVYFCASSQGGGGRQPQHFGDGTRLSIL.

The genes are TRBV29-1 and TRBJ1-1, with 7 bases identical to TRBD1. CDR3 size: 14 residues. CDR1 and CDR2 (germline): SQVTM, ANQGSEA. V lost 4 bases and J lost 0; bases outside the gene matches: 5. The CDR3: CSVGDRYMNTEAFF. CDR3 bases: TGCAGCGTTGGGGACAGATACATGAACACTGAAGCTTTCTTT.

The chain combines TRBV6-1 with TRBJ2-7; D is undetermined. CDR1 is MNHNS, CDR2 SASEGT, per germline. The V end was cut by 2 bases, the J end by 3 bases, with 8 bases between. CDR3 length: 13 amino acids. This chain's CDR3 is CASSEIGYYEQYV. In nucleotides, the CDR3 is TGTGCCAGCAGTGAAATTGGTTACTACGAGCAGTACGTC.

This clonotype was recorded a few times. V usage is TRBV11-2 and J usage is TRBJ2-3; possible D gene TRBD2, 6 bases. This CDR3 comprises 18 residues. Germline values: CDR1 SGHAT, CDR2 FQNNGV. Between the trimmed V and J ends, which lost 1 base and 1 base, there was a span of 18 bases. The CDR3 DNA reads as TGTGCCAGCAGCTTAGGTGGGGACTGGGTCTTGGGCACAGATACGCAGTATTTT. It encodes CASSLGGDWVLGTDTQYF.

DNA of the CDR3: TGTGCCAGCAGTAACTACGGGACACTCTTCAATGAGCAGTTCTTC. Its translation is CASSNYGTLFNEQFF. This chain joins TRBV6-5 and TRBJ2-1; D might be TRBD1 (6 bases). V was pared by 5 bases and J by 6 bases, with 17 bases between. There are 15 residues in the CDR3. Germline CDR1 MNHEY, CDR2 SVGAGI.

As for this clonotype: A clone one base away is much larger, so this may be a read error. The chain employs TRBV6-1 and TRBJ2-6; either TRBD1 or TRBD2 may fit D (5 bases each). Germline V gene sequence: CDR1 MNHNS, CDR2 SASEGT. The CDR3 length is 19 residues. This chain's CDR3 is CASSPYGGFDASGANALTF. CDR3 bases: TGTGCCAGCAGTCCATACGGAGGATTTGACGCCTCTGGGGCCAACGCCCTGACTTTC.

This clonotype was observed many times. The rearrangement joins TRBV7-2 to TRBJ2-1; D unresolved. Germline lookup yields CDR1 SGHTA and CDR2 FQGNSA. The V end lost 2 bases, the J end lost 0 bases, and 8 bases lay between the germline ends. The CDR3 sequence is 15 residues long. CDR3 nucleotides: TGTGCCAGCAGCTTATATGGGAACTCCTACAATGAGCAGTTCTTC. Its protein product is CASSLYGNSYNEQFF.

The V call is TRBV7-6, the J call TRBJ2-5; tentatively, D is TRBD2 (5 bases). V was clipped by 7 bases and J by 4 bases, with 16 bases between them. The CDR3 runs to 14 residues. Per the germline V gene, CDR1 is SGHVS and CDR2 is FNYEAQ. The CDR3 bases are TGTGCCAGCATTTCCGGGATAGCAATAGAGACCCAGTACTTC. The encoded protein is CASISGIAIETQYF.

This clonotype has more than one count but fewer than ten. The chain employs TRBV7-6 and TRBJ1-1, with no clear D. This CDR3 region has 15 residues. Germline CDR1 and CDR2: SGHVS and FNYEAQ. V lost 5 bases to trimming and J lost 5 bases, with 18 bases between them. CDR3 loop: CASSPGNSGLTEAFF. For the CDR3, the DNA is TGTGCCAGCAGCCCCGGGAACAGCGGATTAACTGAAGCTTTCTTT.

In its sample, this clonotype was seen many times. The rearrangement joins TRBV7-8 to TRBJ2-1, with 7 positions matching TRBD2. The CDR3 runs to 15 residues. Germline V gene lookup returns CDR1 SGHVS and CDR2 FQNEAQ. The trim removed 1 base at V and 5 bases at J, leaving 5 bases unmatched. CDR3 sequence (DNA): TGTGCCAGCAGCTTAGGTGTCGGGGGGAACAATGAGCAGTTCTTC. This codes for CASSLGVGGNNEQFF.

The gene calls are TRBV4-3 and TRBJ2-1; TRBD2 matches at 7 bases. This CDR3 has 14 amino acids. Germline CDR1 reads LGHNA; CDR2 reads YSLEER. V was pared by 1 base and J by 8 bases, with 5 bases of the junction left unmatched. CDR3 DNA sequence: TGCGCCAGCAGCCAAGGTCTAGCGGAGGATGAGCAGTTCTTC. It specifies CASSQGLAEDEQFF.